Each of the 32 T cell receptor beta chains below was sequenced from the same sample in a study of T cells after somatic rescue of genetic block. Sequencing was performed with immunoSEQ multiplex PCR; in TCRdb, only in-frame clones are kept and a portion is missing. The sample contains about 67,000 clones, 92% of which appear only once. Sequencing was performed on peripheral blood mononuclear cells (PBMCs). The receptors originated from a man aged 40-49 years.

V and J are TRBV18 and TRBJ2-1; D is unresolved. CDR3 length: 15 residues. The V and J ends lost 6 bases and 0 bases respectively, with 12 bases between them. The germline CDR1 and CDR2 sequences are KGHSH and LQKENI. This CDR3 reads CASSRNTYSYNEQFF. CDR3 nucleotide sequence: TGTGCCAGCTCCCGAAACACCTACTCCTACAATGAGCAGTTCTTC.

The chain recombines TRBV2 with TRBJ2-5, with 7 bases aligning to TRBD2. In germline, CDR1 is SNHLY, CDR2 FYNNEI. The junction had 12 bases not matched to a gene; V was cut back by 7 bases and J by 4 bases. The CDR3 is 15 residues long. The CDR3 coding sequence is TGTGCCAGCAACTCGCGGGAGAGGGGAGTAGAGACCCAGTACTTC. As protein: CASNSRERGVETQYF.

The gene calls are TRBV6-6 and TRBJ2-1; 10 positions match TRBD1. This CDR3 has 15 residues. V trimming: 2 bases; J trimming: 8 bases; junction bases outside the gene matches: 6. The germline V gene has CDR1 MNHNY and CDR2 SVGAGI (reference sequence). The CDR3 sequence: CASSYRDRGRHEQFF. The CDR3 DNA is TGTGCCAGCAGTTACAGGGACAGGGGCCGCCATGAGCAGTTCTTC.

The CDR3: CASAHPGGGELFF. The CDR3 bases are TGTGCCAGCGCCCACCCCGGGGGCGGGGAGCTGTTTTTT. The chain couples TRBV27 to TRBJ2-2; perhaps TRBD2 as D (6 bases). The V gene's germline CDR1 is MNHEY and CDR2 SMNVEV (reference sequence). This CDR3 is built from 13 residues. V gave up 8 bases and J gave up 7 bases, with 14 bases separating them.

This sequence joins TRBV9 and TRBJ2-7, with TRBD2 identical over 8 bases. Germline V gene sequence: CDR1 SGDLS, CDR2 YYNGEE. The length of the CDR3 is 14 residues. The V gene end was trimmed by 1 base and the J gene end by 2 bases; junction bases not matched to a gene: 2. CDR3: CASSVREGPYEQYF. The CDR3 nucleotides read TGTGCCAGCAGCGTACGGGAGGGCCCCTACGAGCAGTACTTC.

The chain has TRBV5-1 and TRBJ1-1; D is unresolved. The CDR3 loop spans 14 amino acids. In germline, CDR1 is SGHRS, CDR2 YFSETQ. V lost 0 bases and J lost 3, with 9 bases in between. The CDR3: CASSLVPADTEAFF. The CDR3, as DNA: TGCGCCAGCAGCTTGGTGCCGGCCGACACTGAAGCTTTCTTT.

The chain recombines TRBV6-1 with TRBJ2-7; D gene ambiguous. The germline V gene encodes CDR1 MNHNS and CDR2 SASEGT. With 6 bases removed from V and 0 bases from J, the gap between germline ends came to 12 bases. There are 14 residues in the CDR3. This chain's CDR3 is CASRLQPGSYEQYF. The CDR3 bases are TGTGCCAGCAGACTACAGCCGGGCTCCTACGAGCAGTACTTC.

CDR3 bases: TGTGCCAGCAGCTCAATCCTCCGGGACAGCCATCCTGGGGCCAACGTCCTGACTTTC. Translation gives CASSSILRDSHPGANVLTF. The chain links TRBV7-3 to TRBJ2-6, with 7 bases lining up with TRBD1. Germline V lookup: CDR1 SGHTA, CDR2 FQGTGA. There are 19 residues in the CDR3. J was trimmed by 2 bases and V by 4 bases; bases with no gene match: 14.

The rearrangement joins TRBV2 to TRBJ2-7; no clear D. The germline V and J ends were trimmed by 3 bases and 3 bases, with 9 bases remaining between them. This CDR3 has 13 residues. The germline V gene has CDR1 SNHLY and CDR2 FYNNEI. The CDR3 loop is CASSDLGIYEQYF. The CDR3 DNA is TGTGCCAGCAGTGACTTGGGGATCTACGAGCAGTACTTC.

The chain uses TRBV7-6 and TRBJ2-5; 10 nucleotides align to TRBD1. The CDR3 has 14 amino acids. J was trimmed by 4 bases and V by 5 bases; bases with no gene match: 4. Looked up from germline, CDR1 is SGHVS and CDR2 is FNYEAQ. The CDR3 nucleotides read TGTGCCAGCAGCCCGGGACAGGGGATAGAGACCCAGTACTTC. It specifies CASSPGQGIETQYF.

This clone has a single count. The chain links TRBV2 to TRBJ1-1; no clear D gene. The ends were cut back, 4 bases at V and 1 base at J, with 10 bases in the middle. Germline assignment: CDR1 SNHLY and CDR2 FYNNEI. The CDR3 is 14 amino acids. The CDR3 spells CASSVERRNTEAFF. As DNA, the CDR3 is TGTGCCAGCAGTGTTGAACGGAGGAACACTGAAGCTTTCTTT.

The V and J genes are TRBV30 and TRBJ2-7; 7 bases map to TRBD1. V shed 0 bases, J shed 1 base, and the junction held 6 bases outside the gene matches. The length of the CDR3 is 15 residues. Germline CDR1 is GTSNPN and CDR2 is SVGIG (reference sequence). The CDR3 loop reads CAWSVRQGDSYEQYF. CDR3 sequence (DNA): TGTGCCTGGAGTGTCAGGCAGGGGGATTCCTACGAGCAGTACTTC.

Only one count was recorded for this clone. The chain recombines TRBV6-5 with TRBJ2-6; D is uncertain. The CDR3 runs 14 residues. Germline V gene data show CDR1 as MNHEY and CDR2 as SVGAGI. Deletions cut 5 bases from V and 0 bases from J, with 5 bases between. DNA of the CDR3: TGTGCCAGCAGTCTGAGCTCTGGGGCCAACGTCCTGACTTTC. Translating gives CASSLSSGANVLTF.

V usage is TRBV15 and J usage is TRBJ2-6; D uncertain. V gave up 0 bases and J gave up 4 bases, with 19 bases separating them. The CDR3 totals 19 residues. The V gene's germline CDR1 is LNHNV and CDR2 YYDKDF (reference sequence). CDR3 in DNA: TGTGCCACCAGCAGAGATCCGCCCAGGAGCTCCGTCGGGGCCAACGTCCTGACTTTC. It specifies CATSRDPPRSSVGANVLTF.

CDR3 in DNA: TGTGCCAGTAGTATGGGACAGGGGCCTACCTACAATGAGCAGTTCTTC. Protein: CASSMGQGPTYNEQFF. V is TRBV19 and J is TRBJ2-1; TRBD1 agrees at 10 bases. This CDR3 comprises 16 residues. V lost 3 bases and J lost 2; bases outside the gene matches: 4. Looked up from germline, CDR1 is LNHDA and CDR2 is SQIVND (reference sequence).

The genes are TRBV5-5 and TRBJ2-7, with D uncertain. The CDR3 totals 13 residues. V dropped 4 bases and J dropped 3 bases, with 11 bases sitting between them. CDR1 and CDR2 (germline): SGHKS, YYEKEE (reference sequence). CDR3 sequence (DNA): TGTGCCAGCAGCCCGTGGGGTTTCTACGAGCAGTACTTC. Translated, it gives CASSPWGFYEQYF.

The V and J genes are TRBV7-6 and TRBJ2-7, with 8 nucleotides matching TRBD1. Unmatched junction bases numbered 13, after V lost 0 bases and J lost 3 bases. CDR3 length equals 18 residues. CDR1 is SGHVS, CDR2 FNYEAQ, per germline. For the CDR3, the DNA is TGTGCCAGCAGCTTAGCGAAACCCAGGCCAGGGGGCCTCTACGAGCAGTACTTC. Its translation: CASSLAKPRPGGLYEQYF.

The rearrangement uses TRBV4-1 and TRBJ2-1; 16 bases match TRBD2. Germline V gene sequence: CDR1 MGHRA, CDR2 YSYEKL. This CDR3 comprises 18 residues. J was trimmed by 1 base and V by 4 bases; bases with no gene match: 4. CDR3 region: CASSPGLAGGISYNEQFF. The CDR3 DNA is TGCGCCAGCAGCCCGGGACTAGCGGGAGGGATATCCTACAATGAGCAGTTCTTC.

This clone is a singleton in its sample. The chain is built from TRBV5-1 and TRBJ2-5; D may be TRBD1 or TRBD2 (5 bases each). V was pared by 0 bases and J by 3 bases, with 12 bases between. Germline loops: CDR1 SGHRS, CDR2 YFSETQ. This CDR3 comprises 15 residues. The CDR3 spells CASSLALGRKETQYF. The CDR3 coding sequence is TGCGCCAGCAGCTTGGCCCTGGGACGCAAAGAGACCCAGTACTTC.

The V call is TRBV5-6, the J call TRBJ2-3, with D uncertain. Trimming shortened V by 4 bases and J by 4 bases, and 13 bases separated the two germline ends. Germline V gives CDR1 SGHDT, CDR2 YYEEEE. The CDR3 totals 14 residues. CDR3: CASSLQTTADTQYF. The CDR3, as DNA: TGTGCCAGCAGCCTCCAGACAACGGCAGATACGCAGTATTTT.

This chain connects TRBV11-3 to TRBJ2-7, with D tentatively TRBD2 (5 bases). This CDR3 contains 13 residues. Germline loops: CDR1 SGHNT, CDR2 YENEEA. Trimming removed 5 bases from V and 5 bases from J, with 13 bases in between. The CDR3 nucleotides read TGTGCCAGCAGCGGTACTAGATACGACGAGCAGTACTTC. It is translated as CASSGTRYDEQYF.

V usage is TRBV30 and J usage is TRBJ1-3; D not certain. There are 11 residues in the CDR3. V gave up 2 bases and J gave up 3 bases, with 2 bases separating them. Looked up from germline, CDR1 is GTSNPN and CDR2 is SVGIG (reference sequence). DNA of the CDR3: TGTGCCTGGAGTATTGGAAACACCATATATTTT. It encodes CAWSIGNTIYF.

This sequence joins TRBV2 and TRBJ1-2; 7 positions match TRBD1. Germline V gene sequence: CDR1 SNHLY, CDR2 FYNNEI. The CDR3 totals 13 residues. CDR3 sequence: CAGRGQTFYGYTF. The CDR3 nucleotides read TGTGCAGGACGGGGACAGACCTTCTATGGCTACACCTTC.

The chain employs TRBV2 and TRBJ1-4; D might be TRBD1 (6 bases). Germline CDR1 and CDR2: SNHLY and FYNNEI. The ends were cut back, 6 bases at V and 1 base at J, with 9 bases in the middle. The CDR3 is made up of 14 amino acids. As DNA, the CDR3 is TGTGCCAGCAGGGACAGTGAAACTAATGAAAAACTGTTTTTT. Amino acid sequence: CASRDSETNEKLFF. Filled out from reference TRBV2 and TRBJ1-4, the complete variable domain reads EPEVTQTPSHQVTQMGQEVILRCVPISNHLYFYWYRQILGQKVEFLVSFYNNEISEKSEIFDDQFSVERPDGSNFTLKIRSTKLEDSAMYFCASRDSETNEKLFFGSGTQLSVL.

The gene calls are TRBV5-4 and TRBJ2-3; the D call may be TRBD1 or TRBD2 (5 bases each). Germline V gene sequence: CDR1 SGHNT, CDR2 YYREEE (reference sequence). The CDR3 has 15 amino acids. Trimming took off 1 base at V and 3 bases at J, with 12 bases between the two ends. The CDR3 bases are TGTGCCAGCAGCTTGTCACTAGGGGAAACAGATACGCAGTATTTT. Encoded protein: CASSLSLGETDTQYF.

V gene TRBV15 combines with J gene TRBJ1-4; 7 bases match TRBD1. The length of the CDR3 is 16 residues. Germline trimming cut 1 base from V and 6 bases from J; bases unmatched to any gene: 8. Germline CDR1 and CDR2: LNHNV and YYDKDF (reference sequence). The CDR3 sequence: CATSRVPRTGYEKLFF. For the CDR3, the DNA is TGTGCCACCAGCAGAGTACCCCGGACAGGTTATGAAAAACTGTTTTTT.

V usage is TRBV10-3 and J usage is TRBJ1-1, with D perhaps matching TRBD1 (5 bases). V was cut by 6 bases and J by 1 base, with 12 bases left in between. The CDR3 has 14 amino acids. Germline loops: CDR1 ENHRY, CDR2 SYGVKD. The CDR3 region has the DNA TGTGCCATCAGCCGGGACGGATGGAACACTGAAGCTTTCTTT. Translated: CAISRDGWNTEAFF.

The V gene is TRBV10-1, the J gene TRBJ2-7, with TRBD2 matching over 9 bases. Germline V gene sequence: CDR1 WNHNN, CDR2 SYGVQD (reference sequence). This CDR3 comprises 15 residues. V gave up 6 bases and J gave up 1 base; unmatched junction bases: 7. As DNA, the CDR3 is TGCGCCAGCAGCGATAGCGGGAGAGGGTCCTACGAGCAGTACTTC. Amino acids: CASSDSGRGSYEQYF.

The rearrangement joins TRBV10-3 to TRBJ1-4; D not certain. The V end lost 6 bases, the J end lost 0 bases, and 5 bases lay between the germline ends. Germline loops: CDR1 ENHRY, CDR2 SYGVKD. The CDR3 is made up of 13 amino acids. The CDR3 DNA follows: TGTGCCATCAGGGGATCAACTAATGAAAAACTGTTTTTT. Amino acid sequence: CAIRGSTNEKLFF.

This clone appeared once. The V gene is TRBV19, the J gene TRBJ2-7; TRBD1 or TRBD2 may be the D gene (5 bases each). Germline V CDR1 and CDR2: LNHDA, SQIVND (reference sequence). The CDR3 extends over 13 amino acids. Trimming removed 7 bases at V and 0 bases at J, with 10 bases between. The CDR3 nucleotides are TGTGCCAGTACGGGACGGTTCTCCTACGAGCAGTACTTC. This codes for CASTGRFSYEQYF.

CDR3 in amino acids: CASSPRGQTKYF. The CDR3 DNA reads as TGTGCCAGCAGCCCGAGGGGCCAGACTAAGTACTTC. The V call is TRBV7-2, the J call TRBJ2-5, with D perhaps being TRBD1 or TRBD2 (5 bases each). The CDR3 has 12 amino acids. In germline, CDR1 is SGHTA, CDR2 FQGNSA. Trimming cost V 5 bases and J 12 bases, with 16 bases left between them.

The chain links TRBV5-1 to TRBJ2-3; 7 nucleotides line up with TRBD2. CDR1 SGHRS and CDR2 YFSETQ come from the germline V gene. The CDR3 consists of 15 residues. V lost 1 base to trimming and J lost 2 bases; unmatched junction nucleotides: 4. CDR3 loop: CASSLIGGNTDTQYF. As DNA, the CDR3 is TGCGCCAGCAGCTTGATCGGGGGGAACACAGATACGCAGTATTTT. The full variable domain, its missing parts supplied by reference TRBV5-1 and TRBJ2-3, is KAGVTQTPRYLIKTRGQQVTLSCSPISGHRSVSWYQQTPGQGLQFLFEYFSETQRNKGNFPGRFSGRQFSNSRSEMNVSTLELGDSALYLCASSLIGGNTDTQYFGPGTRLTVL.